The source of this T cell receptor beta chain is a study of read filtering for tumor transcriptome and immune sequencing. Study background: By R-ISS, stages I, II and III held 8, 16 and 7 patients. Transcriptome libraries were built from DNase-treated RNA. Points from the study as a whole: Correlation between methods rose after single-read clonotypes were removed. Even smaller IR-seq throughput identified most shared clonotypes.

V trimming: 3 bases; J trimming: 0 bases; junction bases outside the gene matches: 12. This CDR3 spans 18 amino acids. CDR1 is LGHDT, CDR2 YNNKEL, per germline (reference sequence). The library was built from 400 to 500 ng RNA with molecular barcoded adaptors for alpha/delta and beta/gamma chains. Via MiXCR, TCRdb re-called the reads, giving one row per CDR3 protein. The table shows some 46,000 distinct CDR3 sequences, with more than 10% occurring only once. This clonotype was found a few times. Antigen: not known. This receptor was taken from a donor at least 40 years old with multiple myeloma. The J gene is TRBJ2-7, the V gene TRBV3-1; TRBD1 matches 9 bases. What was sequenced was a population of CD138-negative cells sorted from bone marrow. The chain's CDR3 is CASSQGSVRTGDSYEQYF. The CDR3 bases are TGTGCCAGCAGCCAGGGTTCCGTTAGGACAGGGGACTCCTACGAGCAGTACTTC.